This T cell receptor beta chain stems from a study of cytomegalovirus exposure and HLA in healthy donors. The V end lost 7 bases, the J end lost 4 bases, and 12 bases lay between the germline ends. Germline V gene sequence: CDR1 SEHNR, CDR2 FQNEAQ (reference sequence). The CDR3 is 13 residues long. 60 Vbeta and 13 Jbeta primers were used in PCR. TCRdb's table, derived via immunoSEQ multiplex PCR, lists solely in-frame clones and lacks some. The sample lists 65,000 to 80,000 clones; about 78% were seen once. It was healthy bone marrow donors who served as donors. The chain couples TRBV7-9 to TRBJ2-3, with D perhaps TRBD1 (5 bases). This clonotype was obtained from a woman in her thirties or forties in good health and CMV-seropositive. The sequencing input was PBMCs. This CDR3 reads CASTNTGSDTQYF. CDR3 nucleotide sequence: TGTGCCAGCACCAACACAGGATCAGATACGCAGTATTTT.